Below, 30 T cell receptor beta chains from the same sample are listed, as sequenced in a study of blood T cell repertoires in COVID-19. TCRdb's table, derived via immunoSEQ multiplex PCR, lists solely in-frame clones and lacks some. Of 350,000 to 550,000 clones listed, roughly 89% are singletons. The sample comprised peripheral blood. All receptors come from a woman aged 30 to 39 with acute or convalescent COVID-19.

The chain has TRBV21-1 and TRBJ2-7; TRBD1, the table's D call, lacks a check against the DNA. TRBV21-1 has pseudogene status. The CDR3 covers 15 residues. CDR3 in amino acids: CASSRVGTGFHEQYF. The CDR3 DNA sequence: TGTGCCAGCAGCAGGGTAGGGACAGGCTTTCACGAGCAGTACTTC.

As concerns this clone: Other DNA sequences from this sample encode an identical CDR3 as well. V is TRBV9 and J is TRBJ2-2; the D gene is possibly TRBD2 (7 bases). Per germline, CDR1 SGDLS and CDR2 YYNGEE. V lost 4 bases to trimming and J lost 3 bases, with 13 bases between them. This CDR3 comprises 15 residues. The CDR3 nucleotides are TGTGCCAGCAGCCCTACCGGGGGGCACACCGGGGAGCTGTTTTTT. Translated, it gives CASSPTGGHTGELFF.

This chain connects TRBV10-3 to TRBJ2-7, with 9 bases matching TRBD1. The ends lost 11 bases at V and 6 bases at J; junction bases unmatched: 11. The CDR3 runs 13 residues. Germline CDR1 is ENHRY and CDR2 is SYGVKD. The CDR3 coding sequence is TGTGCCGCCGGCGGGACAGGGATTAGCGAGCAGTACTTC. Protein sequence: CAAGGTGISEQYF.

The CDR3 bases are TGTGCCAGCAGCCTGGTTCTAGCGGGGGGTATTGAGCAGTTCTTC. Amino acids: CASSLVLAGGIEQFF. V and J are TRBV11-2 and TRBJ2-1, with 11 bases aligning to TRBD2. V lost 5 bases and J lost 9; bases outside the gene matches: 9. This CDR3 spans 15 amino acids. Germline values: CDR1 SGHAT, CDR2 FQNNGV.

The V gene is TRBV4-1, the J gene TRBJ1-2, with a tentative D call TRBD1 (5 bases). The CDR3 length is 12 residues. In germline, CDR1 is MGHRA, CDR2 YSYEKL. Trimming took 4 bases from V and 6 from J, leaving 9 bases between them. CDR3 in DNA: TGCGCCAGCAGCCGGGGGGGTGATGGCTACACCTTC. Protein product: CASSRGGDGYTF.

In this sample, this clone turned up a few times. The rearrangement links TRBV19 to TRBJ1-2; no clear D. The CDR3 is made up of 13 amino acids. Per germline, CDR1 LNHDA and CDR2 SQIVND (reference sequence). The V gene lost 2 bases and the J gene lost 4 bases, with 8 bases spanning the gap. The CDR3 spells CASSIRGAYGYTF. The CDR3 region has the DNA TGTGCCAGTAGTATAAGAGGAGCCTATGGCTACACCTTC.

V is TRBV28 and J is TRBJ1-6; possibly TRBD1 for D (6 bases). Germline V gene sequence: CDR1 MDHEN, CDR2 SYDVKM. Trimming took 5 bases from V and 4 from J, leaving 15 bases between them. The CDR3 spans 16 residues. The CDR3 loop is CASSPTSTGYNSPLHF. CDR3 nucleotides: TGTGCCAGCAGTCCTACCTCCACAGGGTATAATTCACCCCTCCACTTT.

The J gene is TRBJ2-3, the V gene TRBV12-5; 8 bases fit TRBD2. V gave up 3 bases and J gave up 3 bases; unmatched junction bases: 5. Germline V gene data show CDR1 as LGHNT and CDR2 as FRNRAP. This CDR3 is built from 15 residues. The CDR3 nucleotides are TGTGCTAGTGGTTTTGGGACTAGGCCGACAGATACGCAGTATTTT. Its translation: CASGFGTRPTDTQYF. The whole variable domain, filled in from reference TRBV12-5 and TRBJ2-3, reads DARVTQTPRHKVTEMGQEVTMRCQPILGHNTVFWYRQTMMQGLELLAYFRNRAPLDDSGMPKDRFSAEMPDATLATLKIQPSEPRDSAVYFCASGFGTRPTDTQYFGPGTRLTVL.

This clone was seen a few times. The chain uses TRBV5-4 and TRBJ2-5, with D perhaps TRBD2 (7 bases). V was pared by 6 bases and J by 5 bases, with 14 bases between. The CDR3 runs to 13 residues. Per germline, CDR1 SGHNT and CDR2 YYREEE (reference sequence). The CDR3 DNA follows: TGTGCCAGCAACATACAGGGAGGGGAGACCCAGTACTTC. Translating it yields CASNIQGGETQYF.

This chain connects TRBV5-6 to TRBJ2-1, with a weak D call TRBD1 (5 bases). The ends were cut back, 2 bases at V and 1 base at J, with 10 bases in the middle. The germline V gene has CDR1 SGHDT and CDR2 YYEEEE. The CDR3 extends over 15 amino acids. The CDR3 DNA reads as TGTGCCAGCAGCTTATTGACAGTTTCCTACAATGAGCAGTTCTTC. Protein product: CASSLLTVSYNEQFF.

The V call is TRBV5-6, the J call TRBJ1-1; D not certain. The CDR3 has 15 amino acids. Looked up from germline, CDR1 is SGHDT and CDR2 is YYEEEE. Trimming stripped 0 bases from V and 2 bases from J, with 11 bases between. Here the CDR3 reads CASSLVQVRNTEAFF. As DNA, the CDR3 is TGTGCCAGCAGCTTGGTCCAGGTGAGAAACACTGAAGCTTTCTTT.

The chain recombines TRBV19 with TRBJ1-5; 9 bases agree with TRBD1. The CDR3 covers 15 residues. The J segment lost 3 bases and the V segment lost 6 bases, leaving 6 bases of the junction unmatched. In germline, CDR1 is LNHDA, CDR2 SQIVND (reference sequence). CDR3 in DNA: TGTGCCAGTAGCGAGGACAGGGGATACAATCAGCCCCAGCATTTT. Protein product: CASSEDRGYNQPQHF.

The rearrangement links TRBV6-5 to TRBJ2-7; D is ambiguous. The germline V gene has CDR1 MNHEY and CDR2 SVGAGI. The CDR3 runs 13 residues. Trimming removed 5 bases at V and 0 bases at J, with 8 bases between. The CDR3 region has the DNA TGTGCCAGCAGTCTTTCTAACTCCTACGAGCAGTACTTC. This codes for CASSLSNSYEQYF.

This CDR3 is CAVAPRGHTQYF. The DNA for the CDR3 is TGTGCCGTTGCGCCCAGGGGTCATACGCAGTATTTT. The chain is built from TRBV19 and TRBJ2-3; D may be TRBD1 (6 bases). Germline V gene lookup returns CDR1 LNHDA and CDR2 SQIVND (reference sequence). Trimming took off 11 bases at V and 7 bases at J, with 16 bases between the two ends. This CDR3 spans 12 amino acids.

This chain's CDR3 is CASSQMSGDKAFF. CDR3 sequence (DNA): TGTGCCAGCAGCCAAATGTCAGGGGATAAAGCTTTCTTT. The chain joins TRBV3-1 (or the pseudogene TRBV3-2) to TRBJ1-1, with D possibly TRBD1 on 6 matching bases. Trimming left V 2 bases short and J 9 bases short, with 13 bases between. Germline V gene lookup returns CDR1 LGHDT and CDR2 YNNKEL (reference sequence). The CDR3 runs 13 residues.

CDR3 residues: CASRGLGKQSTDTQYF. CDR3 nucleotide sequence: TGTGCCAGCAGAGGCCTCGGGAAGCAGAGCACAGATACGCAGTATTTT. The chain links TRBV2 to TRBJ2-3; weak D call: TRBD2 (5 bases). V lost 6 bases, J lost 0 bases, and 16 bases lay in between. Looked up from germline, CDR1 is SNHLY and CDR2 is FYNNEI. CDR3 length: 16 residues.

The chain uses TRBV28 and TRBJ2-1; TRBD2 matches at 9 bases. Germline V gene lookup returns CDR1 MDHEN and CDR2 SYDVKM. V shed 7 bases, J shed 6 bases, and the junction held 4 bases outside the gene matches. The CDR3 is 13 amino acids. CDR3 in DNA: TGTGCCAGCACCAGCGGGGGGCGCAATGAGCAGTTCTTC. Its protein is CASTSGGRNEQFF.

The chain carries TRBV24-1 and TRBJ1-6, with 10 bases that match TRBD1. CDR3 length: 16 residues. The trim removed 3 bases at V and 6 bases at J, leaving 4 bases unmatched. Germline V gene sequence: CDR1 KGHDR, CDR2 SFDVKD. DNA of the CDR3: TGTGCCACCAGTGATCCAAGACAGGGGGCTAATTCACCCCTCCACTTT. This codes for CATSDPRQGANSPLHF.

The chain couples TRBV5-1 to TRBJ2-5; 11 nucleotides align to TRBD2. The CDR3 length is 15 residues. CDR1 and CDR2 (germline): SGHRS, YFSETQ. V shed 4 bases, J shed 2 bases, and the junction held 4 bases outside the gene matches. The CDR3 reads CASSDGTSGQETQYF. The CDR3 DNA follows: TGCGCCAGCAGCGACGGGACTAGCGGACAAGAGACCCAGTACTTC.

CDR3 sequence reads: CASSSWWQGANEQFF. CDR3 sequence (DNA): TGTGCCAGCAGTTCCTGGTGGCAGGGGGCTAATGAGCAGTTCTTC. The V and J genes are TRBV6-5 and TRBJ2-1, with 8 bases fitting TRBD1. The V segment lost 4 bases and the J segment 7 bases; nucleotides outside the gene matches: 9. The germline V gene encodes CDR1 MNHEY and CDR2 SVGAGI. The CDR3 has 15 amino acids.

The chain recombines TRBV7-3 with TRBJ2-2; 7 nucleotides align to TRBD1. In germline, CDR1 is SGHTA, CDR2 FQGTGA. V lost 5 bases, J lost 3 bases, and 6 bases stayed unmatched. CDR3 size: 15 residues. The CDR3 DNA is TGTGCCAGCAGCCAAGACAGGGTCGACACCGGGGAGCTGTTTTTT. It yields the protein CASSQDRVDTGELFF.

J is TRBJ2-7 and V is TRBV5-1; 7 bases fit TRBD2. The V and J ends lost 2 bases and 0 bases, in that order; junction bases with no gene match: 14. The CDR3 loop spans 18 amino acids. Germline CDR1 reads SGHRS; CDR2 reads YFSETQ. The CDR3 reads CASSLGMGAGDLSYEQYF. The CDR3 DNA sequence: TGCGCCAGCAGCTTAGGGATGGGTGCGGGGGACCTCTCCTACGAGCAGTACTTC.

This chain uses TRBV14 with TRBJ2-1, with 9 nucleotides matching TRBD2. V lost 3 bases and J lost 2; bases outside the gene matches: 5. Per germline, CDR1 SGHDN and CDR2 FVKESK. This CDR3 has 16 residues. CDR3 bases: TGTGCCAGCAGCCAGATCGGCGGGGGGGCCTACAATGAGCAGTTCTTC. Its translation is CASSQIGGGAYNEQFF. The whole variable domain, remainder taken from reference TRBV14 and TRBJ2-1, is EAGVTQFPSHSVIEKGQTVTLRCDPISGHDNLYWYRRVMGKEIKFLLHFVKESKQDESGMPNNRFLAERTGGTYSTLKVQPAELEDSGVYFCASSQIGGGAYNEQFFGPGTRLTVL.

This chain joins TRBV3-1 (or the pseudogene TRBV3-2) and TRBJ1-6, with D unclear. Germline values: CDR1 LGHDT, CDR2 YNNKEL (reference sequence). This CDR3 is built from 13 residues. V lost 2 bases, J lost 9 bases, and 8 bases lay in between. CDR3 DNA: TGTGCCAGCAGCCAAAAGGCAGGTTCACCCCTCCACTTT. Its translation is CASSQKAGSPLHF.

The chain uses TRBV10-3 and TRBJ2-2, with 8 bases aligning to TRBD2. Trimming removed 4 bases from V and 7 bases from J; junction bases left unmatched: 14. CDR3 length: 17 residues. The germline gives CDR1 ENHRY, CDR2 SYGVKD. The DNA of the CDR3 is TGTGCCATCAGTGTGCCGAGCGGGGGCCCAAATGGCGGGGAGCTGTTTTTT. The encoded protein is CAISVPSGGPNGGELFF.

The V gene is TRBV7-9, the J gene TRBJ2-7, with 10 bases identical to TRBD1. There are 18 residues in the CDR3. J lost 2 bases, V lost 2 bases, and 12 bases had no gene match. Germline V gene data show CDR1 as SEHNR and CDR2 as FQNEAQ (reference sequence). This CDR3 reads CASSLLNPTGGNPYEQYF. The DNA for the CDR3 is TGTGCCAGCAGCTTATTGAACCCGACAGGGGGCAATCCCTACGAGCAGTACTTC.

The table lists this clone with a few counts. This CDR3 is also generated by other DNA sequences in the sample. CDR3 region: CASSSTGDGYTF. CDR3 DNA: TGCGCCAGCAGCTCGACAGGGGACGGCTACACCTTC. This chain uses TRBV5-1 with TRBJ1-2; 8 bases match TRBD1. Trimming at V came to 3 bases and at J to 8 bases, leaving 3 bases not matched to a gene. The germline gives CDR1 SGHRS, CDR2 YFSETQ. The CDR3 length is 12 residues.

The chain recombines TRBV6-5 with TRBJ2-7, with D tentatively TRBD1 (6 bases). This CDR3 has 14 residues. V lost 4 bases and J 3 bases, leaving 13 bases between the germline ends. CDR1 and CDR2 from the germline V gene are MNHEY and SVGAGI. The CDR3: CASSSYGQYYEQYF. CDR3 in DNA: TGTGCCAGCAGTTCCTACGGACAGTACTACGAGCAGTACTTC.

The rearrangement links TRBV5-1 to TRBJ1-3; possible D gene TRBD1, 6 bases. V shed 2 bases and J shed 0 bases, with 9 bases lying between them. CDR1 is SGHRS, CDR2 YFSETQ, per germline. The CDR3 runs to 15 residues. In DNA form, the CDR3 reads TGCGCCAGCAGCTTTGGCAGGGGCTCTGGAAACACCATATATTTT. Its translation: CASSFGRGSGNTIYF. Looking up the rest from reference TRBV5-1 and TRBJ1-3 gives the full variable domain: KAGVTQTPRYLIKTRGQQVTLSCSPISGHRSVSWYQQTPGQGLQFLFEYFSETQRNKGNFPGRFSGRQFSNSRSEMNVSTLELGDSALYLCASSFGRGSGNTIYFGEGSWLTVV.

This rearrangement joins TRBV13 to TRBJ2-3; 9 nucleotides align to TRBD2. V lost 5 bases to trimming and J lost 7 bases; unmatched junction nucleotides: 4. This CDR3 is built from 13 residues. Looked up from germline, CDR1 is PRHDT and CDR2 is FYEKMQ (reference sequence). CDR3 DNA sequence: TGTGCCAGCAGCCACCTAGCGGGGAATACGCAGTATTTT. Translated: CASSHLAGNTQYF.